A selection of T cell receptor beta chains follows, all from one sample in a study of T cell responses to AZD1222 COVID-19 vaccine. Clones were read by immunoSEQ multiplex PCR, and TCRdb kept only the in-frame ones, dropping some. The sample has some 150,000 clones, 92% seen once. Material: peripheral blood, obtained 28 days after the second AZD1222 dose. These receptors came from an adult who received the AZD1222 COVID-19 vaccine. Each CDR3 is given with its conserved first and last residue. The D gene is left open where the match is weak.

TRBJ1-4,TRBV7-9,TRBD1,CASSHDRESATNEKLFF
TRBJ1-1,TRBV13,TRBD1,CASSPSDRGRNTEAFF
TRBJ2-3,TRBV11-3,NA,CASSLGPLGPDTQYF
TRBJ2-3,TRBV10-3,NA,CAISESGTDTQYF
TRBJ1-5,TRBV28,NA,CASSLWSGGGQPQHF
TRBJ2-3,TRBV29-1,NA,CSVAQGPDTQYF
TRBJ2-1,TRBV9,NA,CASSALSRGGQYNEQFF
TRBJ1-5,TRBV5-5,NA,CASSLGTRGLSQPQHF
TRBJ2-7,TRBV5-5,NA,CASSRTTGYEQYF
TRBJ1-1,TRBV6-2/TRBV6-3,NA,CASSYSRVGRRNTEAFF
TRBJ2-3,TRBV7-2,NA,CASSSTRARGDTQYF
TRBJ2-7,TRBV27,TRBD1,CASSLAPGTATYEQYF
TRBJ1-5,TRBV19,TRBD1,CASSITLGTGPVWDQPQHF
TRBJ1-1,TRBV7-2,NA,CASRLDRNTEAFF